The T cell receptor (beta chain) under discussion was sequenced for a study of cytomegalovirus exposure and HLA in healthy donors. This clone was counted a single time. The V and J ends lost 4 bases and 4 bases respectively, with 14 bases between them. The CDR3 has 15 residues. Germline values: CDR1 SGHDN, CDR2 FVKESK. Researchers ran the PCR with 60 Vbeta and 13 Jbeta primers. Repertoires were generated with immunoSEQ multiplex PCR, while TCRdb's copy carries only in-frame clones and drops some. The data hold 90,000 to 100,000 clones, with about 74% observed a single time. This receptor was obtained from a man aged 60 to 75 in good health and CMV-seropositive. Material: PBMCs. The chain recombines TRBV14 with TRBJ1-3, with D tentatively TRBD1 (6 bases). As DNA, the CDR3 is TGTGCCAGCAGCCTCGGCAGGGGTGAAGGAAACACCATATATTTT. It is translated as CASSLGRGEGNTIYF.